A single T cell receptor (beta chain) is shown here with its context. The target antigen is unknown. The identical CDR3 is also encoded by other nucleotide sequences in the sample. The sample originates from a study of graft-versus-host responses after intestinal transplantation. Whole-study context: As for transplant type, recipients had multivisceral, liver-intestinal, or isolated intestinal grafts. Anti-thymocyte globulin was used for induction in all recipients, who then took tacrolimus and steroids for approximately 3 years. General study findings and limits: Those patients showing graft-donor T cell macrochimerism displayed high graft-versus-host to host-versus-graft clonal ratios in allografts.

Only in-frame clones appear in the TCRdb table, and some are missing; sequencing was by immunoSEQ multiplex PCR. The sample records about 11,000 clones, around four fifths being singletons. Deletions cut 3 bases from V and 4 bases from J, with 9 bases between. The V gene's germline CDR1 is SGDLS and CDR2 YYNGEE. This CDR3 is 13 amino acids long. Graft-derived tissue was subjected to processing to liberate intraepithelial and lamina propria lymphocytes. The chain carries TRBV9 and TRBJ2-3, with D hard to call. This TCR derives from a human patient who received an intestinal transplant, so some T cells may come from the graft donor. Material: ileum tissue, obtained 23 days after intestinal transplant. The chain's CDR3 is CASSAAVADTQYF. The CDR3 DNA sequence: TGTGCCAGCAGCGCCGCGGTCGCAGATACGCAGTATTTT.